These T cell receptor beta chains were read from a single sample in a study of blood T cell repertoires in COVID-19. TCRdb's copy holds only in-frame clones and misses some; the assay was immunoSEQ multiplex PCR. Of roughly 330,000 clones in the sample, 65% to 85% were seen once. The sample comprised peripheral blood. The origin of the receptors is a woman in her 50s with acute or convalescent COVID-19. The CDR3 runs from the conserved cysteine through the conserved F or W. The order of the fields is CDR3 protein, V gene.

cdr3_aa: CASSGGLSGNTIYF
v_call: TRBV7-2

cdr3_aa: CASSLNFGGTYEQYF
v_call: TRBV5-1

cdr3_aa: CASSATSARQETQYF
v_call: TRBV18

cdr3_aa: CAIGEGDEQFF
v_call: TRBV24-1

cdr3_aa: CSVTGGSNQPQHF
v_call: TRBV29-1

cdr3_aa: CASGGTGATEAFF
v_call: TRBV2

cdr3_aa: CASSSGGYEQYF
v_call: TRBV12-3/TRBV12-4

cdr3_aa: CSGRTGQETQYF
v_call: TRBV29-1

cdr3_aa: CASSYRENYGYTF
v_call: TRBV6-5

cdr3_aa: CASSELGQENSPLHF
v_call: TRBV2

cdr3_aa: CASSSGQLYNEQFF
v_call: TRBV5-5

cdr3_aa: CAWTGTGNTFF
v_call: TRBV30

cdr3_aa: CAWSVGRTSGNTIYF
v_call: TRBV30

cdr3_aa: CATATDRLQPQHF
v_call: TRBV19

cdr3_aa: CASSLQGPGTEAFF
v_call: TRBV6-5

cdr3_aa: CASSRGGNNEQFF
v_call: TRBV7-2